This T cell receptor beta chain was identified during a study of blood T cell repertoires in COVID-19. The protocol was immunoSEQ multiplex PCR, while the TCRdb copy is restricted to in-frame clones and leaves out a portion. The data show a few hundred thousand clones, with 85% to 90% seen just once and less than 2.5% held by the top ten. This CDR3 contains 15 residues. Germline CDR1 reads SGHAT; CDR2 reads FQDESV (reference sequence). Trimming took 0 bases from V and 3 from J, leaving 11 bases between them. The TCR was taken from a woman aged 18 to 35 who had recovered from COVID-19. V is TRBV11-1 and J is TRBJ1-1; no reliable D call. Material: PBMCs or T cells enriched from blood (not recorded which). CDR3 sequence reads: CASSLARSSYTEAFF. The CDR3, as DNA: TGTGCCAGCAGCTTAGCGCGTTCGTCGTACACTGAAGCTTTCTTT.